These 16 T cell receptor beta chains were all obtained from the same sample, sequenced in a study of shared clonotypes between healthy human individuals. Only in-frame clones appear in the TCRdb table, and some are missing; sequencing was by immunoSEQ multiplex PCR. The top ten hold around 0.45% of the sample, which has around 1.5 million clones, 95% to 99% seen once. The sample consisted of naive CD4+ T cells sorted from blood. As for subset: CD45RA+ positively selected. These receptors originate from a man aged 25-45 years in good health.

The CDR3 loop reads CASSATNQPQHF. CDR3 in DNA: TGTGCCAGCAGCGCAACCAATCAGCCCCAGCATTTT. J is TRBJ1-5 and V is TRBV7-2; D is unresolved. The CDR3 has 12 residues. Germline V CDR1 and CDR2: SGHTA, FQGNSA. V lost 5 bases and J lost 3, with 5 bases in between.

The chain couples TRBV5-1 to TRBJ1-1, with D possibly being TRBD1 (5 bases). Germline V lookup: CDR1 SGHRS, CDR2 YFSETQ. The germline V and J ends were trimmed by 3 bases and 6 bases, with 15 bases remaining between them. CDR3 size: 14 residues. The CDR3: CASSSFLGTAEAFF. The CDR3, as DNA: TGCGCCAGCAGCTCATTCCTTGGGACGGCTGAAGCTTTCTTT.

J is TRBJ2-1 and V is TRBV27; unclear D gene. Germline values: CDR1 MNHEY, CDR2 SMNVEV (reference sequence). This CDR3 is built from 15 residues. The germline V and J ends were trimmed by 3 bases and 4 bases, with 13 bases remaining between them. The CDR3 is CASSFVPRAYNEQFF. CDR3 nucleotides: TGTGCCAGCAGTTTCGTCCCGCGCGCATACAATGAGCAGTTCTTC.

A single count supports this clone. The chain employs TRBV5-1 and TRBJ2-1; 9 positions agree with TRBD2. J was trimmed by 8 bases and V by 0 bases; bases with no gene match: 6. CDR1 SGHRS and CDR2 YFSETQ come from the germline V gene. The CDR3 length is 15 residues. DNA of the CDR3: TGCGCCAGCAGCTTGGTTAGCGGGAGTGTAGATGAGCAGTTCTTC. The encoded protein is CASSLVSGSVDEQFF.

The chain is built from TRBV18 and TRBJ1-2; perhaps TRBD1 as D (5 bases). Trimming stripped 4 bases from V and 3 bases from J, with 21 bases between. CDR3 length: 17 residues. CDR1 and CDR2 (germline): KGHSH, LQKENI. CDR3 bases: TGTGCCAGCTCACGGATGGTAGAGGGGCCTATCGACTATGGCTACACCTTC. Protein: CASSRMVEGPIDYGYTF.

This chain uses TRBV6-1 with TRBJ2-1; 9 bases are a match to TRBD1. This CDR3 is built from 14 residues. J lost 8 bases, V lost 6 bases, and 8 bases had no gene match. Germline CDR1 is MNHNS and CDR2 is SASEGT. As DNA, the CDR3 is TGTGCCAGCAGGACGGGACAGGGTATGTATGAGCAGTTCTTC. Translated, it gives CASRTGQGMYEQFF.

The rearrangement joins TRBV6-5 to TRBJ2-5; D remains ambiguous. The length of the CDR3 is 14 residues. V was shortened by 6 bases and J by 5 bases, with 16 bases between the two germline ends. Germline V gene sequence: CDR1 MNHEY, CDR2 SVGAGI. The CDR3 DNA sequence: TGTGCCAGCAGGCCCCTAGGCGGTCAGGAGACCCAGTACTTC. The encoded protein is CASRPLGGQETQYF.

This chain connects TRBV7-2 to TRBJ2-5; D assignment may be TRBD1 or TRBD2 (5 bases each). V lost 4 bases and J lost 4, with 16 bases in between. The CDR3 is 15 amino acids. Per the germline V gene, CDR1 is SGHTA and CDR2 is FQGNSA. CDR3 in amino acids: CASSSGPAERETQYF. DNA of the CDR3: TGTGCCAGCAGCTCGGGACCTGCAGAGCGAGAGACCCAGTACTTC.

This chain uses TRBV6-1 with TRBJ2-7, with D tentatively TRBD2 (6 bases). CDR1 is MNHNS, CDR2 SASEGT, per germline. This CDR3 is 14 amino acids long. Trimming removed 5 bases at V and 3 bases at J, with 14 bases between. The CDR3 here is CASSFLTGLYEQYF. The CDR3 DNA is TGTGCCAGCAGTTTCCTAACGGGACTCTACGAGCAGTACTTC.

V is TRBV18 and J is TRBJ2-3; 7 bases line up with TRBD1. Unmatched junction bases numbered 9, after V lost 0 bases and J lost 6 bases. The CDR3 runs to 16 residues. Germline V gives CDR1 KGHSH, CDR2 LQKENI. CDR3 protein: CASSPPKGGQADTQYF. CDR3 coding DNA: TGTGCCAGCTCACCACCGAAAGGGGGCCAGGCCGATACGCAGTATTTT.

V gene TRBV2 combines with J gene TRBJ1-1; possible D gene TRBD1, 6 bases. The length of the CDR3 is 14 residues. Germline values: CDR1 SNHLY, CDR2 FYNNEI. V was trimmed by 4 bases and J by 1 base, leaving 10 bases between them. This CDR3 is CASSAVRGNTEAFF. The CDR3, as DNA: TGTGCCAGCAGTGCAGTCAGGGGGAACACTGAAGCTTTCTTT.

The chain joins TRBV28 to TRBJ2-6; D is undetermined. The CDR3 runs to 13 residues. Looked up from germline, CDR1 is MDHEN and CDR2 is SYDVKM. V dropped 6 bases and J dropped 2 bases, with 5 bases sitting between them. The CDR3 region has the DNA TGTGCCAGCAGGGTTCCTGGGGCCAACGTCCTGACTTTC. Translation gives CASRVPGANVLTF.

The chain has TRBV11-3 and TRBJ1-3; the D is unclear. Trimming stripped 1 base from V and 4 bases from J, with 5 bases between. The V gene's germline CDR1 is SGHNT and CDR2 YENEEA. The CDR3 loop spans 13 amino acids. CDR3 region: CASSLGEGNTIYF. In DNA form, the CDR3 reads TGTGCCAGCAGCTTAGGGGAAGGAAACACCATATATTTT.

The V gene is TRBV19, the J gene TRBJ2-4; D uncertain. Between the trimmed V and J ends, which lost 5 bases and 3 bases, there was a span of 11 bases. This CDR3 region has 14 residues. CDR1 LNHDA and CDR2 SQIVND come from the germline V gene (reference sequence). The CDR3 reads CASSPRQNKNIQYF. CDR3 in DNA: TGTGCCAGTAGTCCCCGGCAAAACAAAAACATTCAGTACTTC.

The chain uses TRBV10-2 and TRBJ2-2, with D unresolved. V lost 2 bases to trimming and J lost 0 bases, with 16 bases between them. There are 18 residues in the CDR3. Germline V lookup: CDR1 WSHSY, CDR2 SAAADI. The CDR3 nucleotides are TGCGCCAGCAGTGAGACACCGGTCGGCTCCGCGAACACCGGGGAGCTGTTTTTT. Its protein product is CASSETPVGSANTGELFF.

Here the CDR3 reads CASSASFGTESYVGYTF. The CDR3, as DNA: TGTGCCAGCAGCGCCTCCTTTGGGACGGAATCTTATGTAGGCTACACCTTC. J is TRBJ1-2 and V is TRBV5-4; D might be TRBD1 (5 bases). Trimming took 4 bases from V and 8 from J, leaving 27 bases between them. From germline, CDR1 is SGHNT and CDR2 YYREEE (reference sequence). This CDR3 spans 17 amino acids. The full variable domain, its missing parts supplied by reference TRBV5-4 and TRBJ1-2, is ETGVTQSPTHLIKTRGQQVTLRCSSQSGHNTVSWYQQALGQGPQFIFQYYREEENGRGNFPPRFSGLQFPNYSSELNVNALELDDSALYLCASSASFGTESYVGYTFGSGTRLTVV.